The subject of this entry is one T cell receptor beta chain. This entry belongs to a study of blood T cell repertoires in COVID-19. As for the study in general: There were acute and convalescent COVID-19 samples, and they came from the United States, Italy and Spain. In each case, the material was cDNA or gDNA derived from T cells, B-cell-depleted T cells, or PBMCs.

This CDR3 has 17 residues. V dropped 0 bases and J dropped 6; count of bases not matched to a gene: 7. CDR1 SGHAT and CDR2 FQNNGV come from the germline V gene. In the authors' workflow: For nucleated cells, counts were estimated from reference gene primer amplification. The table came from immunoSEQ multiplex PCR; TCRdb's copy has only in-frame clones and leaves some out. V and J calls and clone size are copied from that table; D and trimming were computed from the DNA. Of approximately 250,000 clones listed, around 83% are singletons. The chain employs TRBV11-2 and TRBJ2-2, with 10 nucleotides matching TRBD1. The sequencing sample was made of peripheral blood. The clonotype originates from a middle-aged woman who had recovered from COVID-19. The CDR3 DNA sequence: TGTGCCAGCAGCTTAGATTCGGGACAGGGGCTTGCCGGGGAGCTGTTTTTT. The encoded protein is CASSLDSGQGLAGELFF.